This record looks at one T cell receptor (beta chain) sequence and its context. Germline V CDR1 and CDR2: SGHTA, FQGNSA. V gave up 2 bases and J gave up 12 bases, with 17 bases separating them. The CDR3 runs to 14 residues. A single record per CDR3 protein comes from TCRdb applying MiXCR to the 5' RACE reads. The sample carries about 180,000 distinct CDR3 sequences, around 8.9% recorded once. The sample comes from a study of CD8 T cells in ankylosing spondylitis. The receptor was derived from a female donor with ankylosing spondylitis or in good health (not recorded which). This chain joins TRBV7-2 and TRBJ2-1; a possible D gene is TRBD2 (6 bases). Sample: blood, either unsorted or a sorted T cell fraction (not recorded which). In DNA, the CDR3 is TGTGCCAGCAGCTTAAGGCCCCTGGGAGGCTGGCAGTTCTTC. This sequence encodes CASSLRPLGGWQFF. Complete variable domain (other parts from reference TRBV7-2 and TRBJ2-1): GAGVSQSPSNKVTEKGKDVELRCDPISGHTALYWYRQSLGQGLEFLIYFQGNSAPDKSGLPSDRFSAERTGGSVSTLTIQRTQQEDSAVYLCASSLRPLGGWQFFGPGTRLTVL.